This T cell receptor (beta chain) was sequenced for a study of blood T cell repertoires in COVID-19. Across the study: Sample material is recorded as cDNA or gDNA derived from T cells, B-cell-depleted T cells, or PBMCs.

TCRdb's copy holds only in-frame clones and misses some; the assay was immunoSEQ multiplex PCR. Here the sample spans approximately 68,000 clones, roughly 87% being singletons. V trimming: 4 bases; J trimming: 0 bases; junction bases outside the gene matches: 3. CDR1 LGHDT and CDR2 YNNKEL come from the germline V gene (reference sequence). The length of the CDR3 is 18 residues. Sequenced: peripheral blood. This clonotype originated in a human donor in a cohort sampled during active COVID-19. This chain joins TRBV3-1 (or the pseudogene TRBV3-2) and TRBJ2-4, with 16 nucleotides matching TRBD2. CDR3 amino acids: CASSLGTSGGVAKNIQYF. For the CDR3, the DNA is TGTGCCAGCAGCCTCGGGACTAGCGGGGGGGTAGCCAAAAACATTCAGTACTTC.